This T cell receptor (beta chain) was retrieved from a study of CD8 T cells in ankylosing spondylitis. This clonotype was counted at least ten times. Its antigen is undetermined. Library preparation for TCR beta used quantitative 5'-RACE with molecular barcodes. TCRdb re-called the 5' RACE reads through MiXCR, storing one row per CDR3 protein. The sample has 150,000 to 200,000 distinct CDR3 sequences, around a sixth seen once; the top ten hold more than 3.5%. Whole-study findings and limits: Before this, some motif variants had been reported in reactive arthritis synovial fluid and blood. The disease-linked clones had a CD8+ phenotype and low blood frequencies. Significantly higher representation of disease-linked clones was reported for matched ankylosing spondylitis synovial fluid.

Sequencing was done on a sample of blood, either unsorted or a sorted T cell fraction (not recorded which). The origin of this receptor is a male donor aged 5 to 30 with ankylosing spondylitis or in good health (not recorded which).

The CDR3 sequence: CSARASALENEQFF. In DNA, the CDR3 is TGCAGTGCTAGAGCTTCGGCTTTAGAAAATGAGCAGTTCTTC. The chain is built from TRBV20-1 and TRBJ2-1; D is uncertain. Trimming cost V 1 base and J 7 bases, with 14 bases left between them. The CDR3 runs 14 residues. Germline values: CDR1 DFQATT, CDR2 SNEGSKA (reference sequence).